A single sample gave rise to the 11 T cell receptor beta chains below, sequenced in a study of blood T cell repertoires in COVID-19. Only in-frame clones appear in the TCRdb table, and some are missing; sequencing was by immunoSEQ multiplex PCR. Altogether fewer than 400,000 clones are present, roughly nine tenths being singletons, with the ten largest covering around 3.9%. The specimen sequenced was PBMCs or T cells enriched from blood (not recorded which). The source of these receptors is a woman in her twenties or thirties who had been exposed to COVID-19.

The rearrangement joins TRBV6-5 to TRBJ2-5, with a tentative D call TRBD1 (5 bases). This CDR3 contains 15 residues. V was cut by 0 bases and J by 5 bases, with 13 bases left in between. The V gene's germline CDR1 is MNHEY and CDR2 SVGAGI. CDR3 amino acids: CASSYSGRVRETQYF. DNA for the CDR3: TGTGCCAGCAGTTACTCGGGCAGGGTGCGGGAGACCCAGTACTTC.

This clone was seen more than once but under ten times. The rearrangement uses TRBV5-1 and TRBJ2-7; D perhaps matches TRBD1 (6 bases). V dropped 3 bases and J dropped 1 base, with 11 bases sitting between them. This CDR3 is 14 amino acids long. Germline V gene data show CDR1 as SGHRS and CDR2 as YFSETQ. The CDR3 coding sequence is TGCGCCAGCAGCTCGGACAGCTTATCCTACGAGCAGTACTTC. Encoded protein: CASSSDSLSYEQYF.

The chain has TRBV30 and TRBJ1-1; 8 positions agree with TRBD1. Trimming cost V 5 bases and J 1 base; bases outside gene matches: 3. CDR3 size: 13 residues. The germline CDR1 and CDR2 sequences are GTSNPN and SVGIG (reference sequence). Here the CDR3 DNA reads TGTGCCTGGGCCAGGGGGCGGAACACTGAAGCTTTCTTT. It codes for CAWARGRNTEAFF. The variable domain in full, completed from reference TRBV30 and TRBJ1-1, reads SQTIHQWPATLVQPVGSPLSLECTVEGTSNPNLYWYRQAAGRGLQLLFYSVGIGQISSEVPQNLSASRPQDRQFILSSKKLLLSDSGFYLCAWARGRNTEAFFGQGTRLTVV.

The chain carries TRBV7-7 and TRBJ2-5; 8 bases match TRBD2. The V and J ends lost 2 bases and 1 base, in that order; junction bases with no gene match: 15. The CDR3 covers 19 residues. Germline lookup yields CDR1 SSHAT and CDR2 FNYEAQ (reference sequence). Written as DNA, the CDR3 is TGTGCCAGCAGCTTATCAGGAACGGGAGCGGGGGACTTCCAAGAGACCCAGTACTTC. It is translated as CASSLSGTGAGDFQETQYF.

Here the CDR3 reads CASKPNSMNTEAFF. The CDR3 nucleotides read TGTGCCAGCAAGCCTAATTCGATGAACACTGAAGCTTTCTTT. This sequence joins TRBV5-4 and TRBJ1-1; D remains ambiguous. Trimming took 6 bases from V and 0 from J, leaving 12 bases between them. This CDR3 has 14 amino acids. CDR1 and CDR2 (germline): SGHNT, YYREEE (reference sequence).

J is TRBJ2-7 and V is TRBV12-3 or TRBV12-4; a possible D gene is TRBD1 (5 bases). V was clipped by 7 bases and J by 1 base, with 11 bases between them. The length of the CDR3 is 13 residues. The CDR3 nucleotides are TGTGCCAGCACCCGGACACCATCCTACGAGCAGTACTTC. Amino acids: CASTRTPSYEQYF.

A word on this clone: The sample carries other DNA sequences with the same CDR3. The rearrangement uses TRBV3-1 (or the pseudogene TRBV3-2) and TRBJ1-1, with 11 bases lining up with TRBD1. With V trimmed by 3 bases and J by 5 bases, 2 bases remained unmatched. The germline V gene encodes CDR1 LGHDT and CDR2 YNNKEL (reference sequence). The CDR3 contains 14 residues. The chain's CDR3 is CASSQGTGGTEAFF. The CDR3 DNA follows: TGTGCCAGCAGCCAGGGGACAGGGGGTACTGAAGCTTTCTTT.

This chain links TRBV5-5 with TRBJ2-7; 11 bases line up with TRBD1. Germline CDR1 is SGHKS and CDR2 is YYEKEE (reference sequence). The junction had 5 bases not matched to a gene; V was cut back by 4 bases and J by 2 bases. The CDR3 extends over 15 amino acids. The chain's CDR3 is CASSRPGQGAYEQYF. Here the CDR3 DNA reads TGTGCCAGCAGCCGCCCGGGACAGGGGGCCTACGAGCAGTACTTC.

The CDR3 region has the DNA TGTGCCAGCAGTGAAGCGACGGGATGGTATGGCTACACCTTC. Protein sequence: CASSEATGWYGYTF. The chain links TRBV6-1 to TRBJ1-2; D is uncertain. Germline CDR1 MNHNS, CDR2 SASEGT. Trimming took off 0 bases at V and 5 bases at J, with 10 bases between the two ends. This CDR3 spans 14 amino acids.

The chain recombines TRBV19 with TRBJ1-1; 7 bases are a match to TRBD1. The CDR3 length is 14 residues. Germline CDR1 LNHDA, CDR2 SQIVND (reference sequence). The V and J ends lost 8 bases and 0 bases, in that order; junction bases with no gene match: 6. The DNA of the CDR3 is TGTGCCAGTCGATGGGACAGCATGAACACTGAAGCTTTCTTT. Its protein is CASRWDSMNTEAFF. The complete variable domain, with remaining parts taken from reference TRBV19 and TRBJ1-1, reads DGGITQSPKYLFRKEGQNVTLSCEQNLNHDAMYWYRQDPGQGLRLIYYSQIVNDFQKGDIAEGYSVSREKKESFPLTVTSAQKNPTAFYLCASRWDSMNTEAFFGQGTRLTVV.

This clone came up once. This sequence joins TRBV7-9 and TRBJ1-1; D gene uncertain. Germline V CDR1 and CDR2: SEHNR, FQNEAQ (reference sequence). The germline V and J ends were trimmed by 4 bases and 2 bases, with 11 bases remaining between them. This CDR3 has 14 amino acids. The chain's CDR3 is CASSSRQVNTEAFF. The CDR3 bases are TGTGCCAGCAGCTCCAGGCAAGTTAACACTGAAGCTTTCTTT.